The present entry profiles one T cell receptor (beta chain) with its context. The specificity of this receptor is unknown. No base quality values were provided; no much bigger clone lies one nucleotide off. TCRbeta CDR3 regions were amplified from genomic DNA using the immunoSEQ Assay, a bias-controlled multiplex PCR. The original methods were these. The number of nucleated cells in each sample was estimated by amplification of reference gene primers within the assay. To quantify the absolute abundance of each unique TCRbeta CDR3 rearrangement, sequence reads were collapsed and filtered. For each sample, productive Simpson clonality was calculated as the square root of Simpson's diversity index across productive rearrangements. The source is immuneACCESS, and TCRdb retained only in-frame sequences with V and J called. Part of the clones is not carried over; for the studies checked, unresolved V genes explain less than half of this, and the remainder is unexplained. D and trimming come from the DNA, and the V and J calls and clone size come from that table. Within this sample are some 77,000 clones, with just under 85% of them counted one time only. Clones ranked in the top ten supply 28% of the sample.

The data stem from a study of blood T cell repertoires in COVID-19 (dated by TCRdb to about 2020). About the full investigation: Collaborator samples came from the United States, Italy and Spain and covered acute and convalescent phases of COVID-19. A freely available public database, intended as a resource for researchers studying the immune response to SARS-CoV-2, is where the repertoires were released. Deeply sampled blood TCRbeta repertoires from subjects exposed to, actively infected with, or recovered from COVID-19 were included in the dataset. The samples were drawn from two sources: the first 160 participants of the ongoing ImmuneRACE study, and some 1,300 subjects contributed by 6 global collaborators. The material from the prospective study consisted of cDNA or gDNA derived from T cells, B-cell-depleted T cells, or PBMCs. Where available, HLA class I and class II types were taken from metadata supplied by the sample provider and were not determined by assay-based typing. Nearly every sample came with metadata listing a de-identified subject ID, COVID-19 status, age in years and sex. What the work shows at the level of the full study, not this receptor alone: How much clinical and demographic metadata was included differed by source and by participant, and the metadata was provided uncurated.

The collaborating institutions used their own protocols to collect whole blood in K2EDTA tubes. For TCRbeta analysis, collaborators shipped samples in one of three forms: frozen whole blood, isolated PBMCs, or DNA extracted from either of those sample types. The TCR comes from a man in his 70s with acute or convalescent COVID-19. Source material: peripheral blood.

The DNA sequence is TGTGCCAGCAGCGCAACCCGACAGGTGGAGAATGAGCAGTTCTTC. It is translated as CASSATRQVENEQFF. This receptor chain uses TRBV7-3 and TRBJ2-1; tentative D gene TRBD1, with 6 bases matching. CDR3 length: 15 amino acids, cysteine to phenylalanine. The CDR3 DNA has 45 bases and is translated from base 1. V sheds 5 bases and J sheds 7 bases, leaving 18 bases between their ends. The germline V gene encodes CDR1 SGHTA and CDR2 FQGTGA.